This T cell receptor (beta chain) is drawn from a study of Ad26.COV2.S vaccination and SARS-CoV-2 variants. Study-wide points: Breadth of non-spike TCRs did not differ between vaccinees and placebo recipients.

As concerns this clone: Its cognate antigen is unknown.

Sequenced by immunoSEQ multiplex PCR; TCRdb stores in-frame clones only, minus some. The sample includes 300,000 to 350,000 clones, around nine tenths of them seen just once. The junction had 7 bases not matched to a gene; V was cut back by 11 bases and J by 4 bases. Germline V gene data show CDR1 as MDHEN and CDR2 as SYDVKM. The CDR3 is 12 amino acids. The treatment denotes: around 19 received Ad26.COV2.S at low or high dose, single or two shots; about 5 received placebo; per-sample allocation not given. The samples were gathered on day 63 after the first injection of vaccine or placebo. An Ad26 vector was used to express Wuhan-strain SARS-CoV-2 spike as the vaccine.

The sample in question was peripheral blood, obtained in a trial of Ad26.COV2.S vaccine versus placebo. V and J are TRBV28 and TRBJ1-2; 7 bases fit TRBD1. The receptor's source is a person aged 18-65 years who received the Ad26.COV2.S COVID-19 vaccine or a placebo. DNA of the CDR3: TGTGCCGCCACAGGGGCCATCTATGGCTACACCTTC. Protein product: CAATGAIYGYTF.